The clone carrying this T cell receptor (beta chain) was seen just once. As originally analysed: Reference gene primer amplification gave nucleated cell count estimates. Profiling relied on immunoSEQ multiplex PCR, and the TCRdb table lists in-frame clones only, not all of them. Clone size and the V and J calls come from that table; the DNA yielded D and trimming. The sample records 390,000 or so clones, about nine tenths being singletons. The data are from a study of blood T cell repertoires in COVID-19. Study information: Acute and convalescent COVID-19 specimens originated in the United States, Italy and Spain. T cells, B-cell-depleted T cells, or PBMCs supplied cDNA or gDNA.

The germline V gene has CDR1 SGHKS and CDR2 YYEKEE (reference sequence). The CDR3 consists of 15 residues. Trimming took 4 bases from V and 10 from J; bases not matched to a gene: 12. This chain joins TRBV5-5 and TRBJ2-5; 11 bases map to TRBD1. Sequenced material: peripheral blood. This sequence was found in a woman aged 25 to 45 with active or convalescent COVID-19. The CDR3 sequence: CASSPPGQGGVDQYF. DNA for the CDR3: TGTGCCAGCAGCCCGCCGGGACAGGGGGGAGTGGACCAGTACTTC.